The 4 T cell receptor beta chains listed next were all sequenced from one sample in a study of blood T cells in healthy people across ages. Alongside a J-beta primer mix, a sample-barcoded 5' primer served in a second PCR lasting roughly 6 to 12 cycles. TCRdb recomputed calls from the 5' RACE reads with MiXCR, one row per CDR3 protein. Of hundreds of thousands of distinct CDR3 sequences listed, around 38% are singletons. Sequenced input: blood. These receptors were taken from a man older than 75 in good health.

Here the CDR3 reads CASSQGPGSNSPLHF. The CDR3 coding sequence is TGTGCCAGCAGCCAAGGTCCAGGGTCGAATTCACCCCTCCACTTT. The gene calls are TRBV3-1 and TRBJ1-6; D may be TRBD1 (5 bases). V lost 1 base, J lost 7 bases, and 11 bases lay in between. Germline V lookup: CDR1 LGHDT, CDR2 YNNKEL (reference sequence). The CDR3 length is 15 residues.

This chain links TRBV4-3 with TRBJ2-3; D might be TRBD2 (5 bases). From germline, CDR1 is LGHNA and CDR2 YSLEER. The CDR3 is 13 amino acids. Deletions cut 0 bases from V and 11 bases from J, with 12 bases between. The CDR3 here is CASSQDVANVQYF. CDR3 DNA sequence: TGCGCCAGCAGCCAAGATGTAGCGAATGTGCAGTATTTT.

The chain is built from TRBV4-2 and TRBJ2-1; TRBD1 aligns across 12 bases. The assigned J gene may be wrong: the sequence end matches TRBJ2-7 better. There are 15 residues in the CDR3. Germline V CDR1 and CDR2: LGHNA, YNFKEQ. The CDR3 bases are TGTGCCAGCAGCCAGGGACAGGGGGCGGGCAATGAGCAGTACTTC. Protein sequence: CASSQGQGAGNEQYF.

V gene TRBV6-6 combines with J gene TRBJ2-1; 9 nucleotides line up with TRBD2. Germline CDR1 reads MNHNY; CDR2 reads SVGAGI (reference sequence). The trim removed 2 bases at V and 4 bases at J, leaving 3 bases unmatched. This CDR3 has 15 residues. CDR3 nucleotides: TGTGCCAGCAGTTACACAGCGGGAGGTTACAATGAGCAGTTCTTC. Translated: CASSYTAGGYNEQFF.